Included here is one T cell receptor (beta chain) sequence, with context. Its antigen is not known. The source of the sample is a study of blood T cells in healthy people across ages. The overall study: Every two T cells gave about one barcoded beta molecule via template switching. Study-level results: Researchers judged that diversity estimates from one million T cells fell short of true values. Possibly, changes in expanded clonotypes were confounded because donor CMV status was unknown.

This CDR3 has 12 amino acids. In germline, CDR1 is SQVTM, CDR2 ANQGSEA. The V and J ends lost 4 bases and 2 bases, in that order; junction bases with no gene match: 2. Every donor contributed roughly 10 milliliters of peripheral blood by blood draw. The use of a sample-barcoded 5' primer and a J-beta primer mix characterized a second PCR of roughly 6 to 11 cycles. TCRdb redid the calling of the 5' RACE reads with MiXCR, one entry per CDR3 protein. Of over 950,000 distinct CDR3 sequences listed, about two fifths are singletons. The chain recombines TRBV29-1 with TRBJ2-7, with 7 bases aligning to TRBD1. The TCR originated in a man younger than 30 in good health. Sequenced material: blood. CDR3: CSVGGQTYEQYF. CDR3 sequence (DNA): TGCAGCGTTGGGGGACAGACCTACGAGCAGTACTTC.